This T cell receptor (beta chain) is drawn from a study of vaccination effects on CD4 cells after COVID-19 (dated by TCRdb to the early 2020s). Background for the entire study: Across the study, the median time from the second dose to post-vaccine sampling was 72 days (range 14 to 241). The Oncomine TCR Beta short-read assay on an Illumina iSeq 100 was used to sequence cultures from other donors in the study. A total of 10 COVID-19 convalescent patients and several SARS-CoV-2-naive healthy vaccine recipients were included in the full study. In both COVID-19 convalescent patients and infection-naive vaccine recipients, the study compared SARS-CoV-2 spike-specific CD4+ TCR repertoires from before mRNA vaccination with those from after it. Overall study outcomes, separate from this receptor: At late post-vaccination timepoints, both infection-induced and vaccine-induced clones showed marked clonal contraction, consistent with waning T cell responses. Limitations of the study were the small number of convalescent patients and the absence of early post-infection timepoints. In healthy vaccine recipients, vaccine-induced clones were almost all SARS-CoV-2 mono-reactive, with only 1 of 255 being cross-reactive with common cold coronaviruses.

In the ViraFEST assay, PBMC were stimulated with viral peptide pools, and TCR sequencing was then used to find antigen-specific CD4+ T cell clonotypes based on their expansion. After approximately 11 days of culture, CD4+ T cells were isolated with the EasySep CD4+ T cell isolation kit. Each participant got two doses of an mRNA SARS-CoV-2 vaccine, either BNT162b2 or mRNA-1273. The absence of prior SARS-CoV-2 infection in healthy vaccine recipients was confirmed by negative nucleocapsid antibodies before and after vaccination. Approximately 2 million PBMC per well were cultured in IMDM with roughly 5% human AB serum, roughly 11 IU/ml IL-2 and gentamicin, plus 10 ug/ml peptides. On days 3 and 7, half of the culture medium was replaced with fresh IL-2-containing medium. Unless noted otherwise, every peptide stimulation condition was cultured in triplicate wells. PBMC were separated from whole blood using Ficoll-Paque Plus gradient centrifugation and were then either cryopreserved at -140C or used fresh. Overlapping peptide pools spanned the spike proteins of SARS-CoV-2 and the common cold coronaviruses HCoV-NL63, HCoV-OC43 and HCoV-229E. Genomic DNA was extracted from cultured CD4+ T cells with the QIAamp micro DNA kit.

Via the germline V gene, CDR1 is SGHRS and CDR2 YFSETQ. Trimming removed 4 bases from V and 7 bases from J, leaving 8 bases between the germline ends. The CDR3 goes from the cysteine to the phenylalanine over 12 residues. Just the 36-base CDR3 DNA is kept, in frame starting at base 1. Library construction relied on the immunoSEQ multiplex PCR assay. DNA from the cultured and isolated CD4+ T cells underwent TCR beta CDR3 sequencing. The study's own analysis went as follows. Non-productive TCR sequences were removed, reads were trimmed to the CDR3 region, and CDR3s of at least 7 amino acids were retained. Antigen-specific clonotypes were identified using the MANAFEST web app by comparison of expansion in peptide wells against reference cultures. For clones to be considered positive, expansion at FDR<0.05 versus reference and all other wells, an odds ratio above 5, and a frequency above 0.1% in two replicate wells were required. A clonotype was defined as cross-reactive if the clonotype was significantly expanded both in SARS-CoV-2 spike wells and in at least one common cold coronavirus spike condition. Levenshtein distance calculated with the stringdist R package was used to assess CDR3 similarity, and unrooted trees were constructed with ape in R 3.6.1. TCRdb took over this immuneACCESS table, retaining in-frame rearrangements with V and J assigned. Such tables are incomplete; in checked studies, under half of the missing clones stem from an unresolved V gene, and the remainder is unexplained. V, J and clone size reflect that table, while D and trimming were determined from the DNA. Present in this sample are tens of thousands of clones, under 85% of which were seen just once. 0.85% to 1% of the sample goes to the ten largest clones.

With respect to this clone: The specificity of this receptor is unknown. No base quality values were provided; no much bigger clone lies one nucleotide off.

The sequenced sample was CD4+ T cells from PBMCs cultured with HCoV-OC43 spike peptides, obtained after COVID-19 vaccination. The sample's cell subset or site label is to be understood as: HCoV-OC43 spike overlapping peptide pool stimulation. The TCR originated in a human donor who received a COVID-19 vaccine. Recombination connected TRBV5-1 to TRBJ2-2; the D gene assignment is ambiguous. The DNA sequence is given as TGCGCCAGCAGCATTCAAAGCGGGGAGCTGTTTTTT. Its translation reads: CASSIQSGELFF. When the CDR3 is completed using the reference TRBV5-1 and TRBJ2-2 genes on either side, the full variable domain is KAGVTQTPRYLIKTRGQQVTLSCSPISGHRSVSWYQQTPGQGLQFLFEYFSETQRNKGNFPGRFSGRQFSNSRSEMNVSTLELGDSALYLCASSIQSGELFFGEGSRLTVL.